One and the same sample provided the 12 T cell receptor beta chains below, sequenced in a study of OX40 agonist ivuxolimab in advanced cancers. Some clones are missing from TCRdb's copy, which holds only in-frame ones; the method was immunoSEQ multiplex PCR. The data contain more than 80,000 clones, 80% to 90% of them singletons. This sample comprised CD4+ or CD8+ T cells sorted from blood, obtained in a trial of the OX40 agonist ivuxolimab. These receptors were collected from an adult with an advanced solid tumor such as melanoma, head and neck, liver or kidney cancer.

The V gene is TRBV19, the J gene TRBJ2-1; D gene uncertain. Germline assignment: CDR1 LNHDA and CDR2 SQIVND (reference sequence). The CDR3 covers 15 residues. The V and J ends lost 2 bases and 2 bases respectively, with 10 bases between them. CDR3 in DNA: TGTGCCAGTAGTATATCGGCAGCCGCCTACAATGAGCAGTTCTTC. Its protein product is CASSISAAAYNEQFF.

This chain joins TRBV5-1 and TRBJ2-1; 10 bases fit TRBD1. CDR1 SGHRS and CDR2 YFSETQ come from the germline V gene. This CDR3 has 15 residues. V lost 4 bases to trimming and J lost 3 bases; unmatched junction nucleotides: 4. The CDR3 spells CASSPGTGVYNEQFF. The CDR3 region has the DNA TGCGCCAGCAGCCCAGGGACAGGGGTCTACAATGAGCAGTTCTTC.

The gene calls are TRBV6-1 and TRBJ1-3, with a possible D match to TRBD1 (5 bases). The V end lost 3 bases, the J end lost 2 bases, and 11 bases lay between the germline ends. Germline V gives CDR1 MNHNS, CDR2 SASEGT. This CDR3 comprises 15 residues. The CDR3 loop is CASSDQGSAGNTIYF. The CDR3 bases are TGTGCCAGCAGTGATCAGGGTTCGGCTGGAAACACCATATATTTT.

The CDR3 here is CASSLLVGSGYEQYF. The CDR3 nucleotides are TGTGCCAGCAGCTTACTAGTGGGAAGTGGGTACGAGCAGTACTTC. J is TRBJ2-7 and V is TRBV7-2, with D unclear. Germline CDR1 SGHTA, CDR2 FQGNSA. The CDR3 is 15 amino acids. V was pared by 2 bases and J by 4 bases, with 15 bases between.

This clone showed up just once. In DNA form, the CDR3 reads TGTGCCAGCAGCTTACAAGCCTACGAGCAGTACTTC. Its protein product is CASSLQAYEQYF. The rearrangement uses TRBV7-9 and TRBJ2-7; no reliable D call. CDR1 is SEHNR and CDR2 is FQNEAQ in the germline V gene (reference sequence). V was cut by 2 bases and J by 2 bases, with 4 bases left in between. CDR3 length: 12 residues.

This sequence joins TRBV2 and TRBJ1-3; 11 bases fit TRBD1. CDR3 size: 17 residues. After removal of 1 base from V and 1 base from J, the junction contained 3 bases not matched to a gene. CDR1 and CDR2 from the germline V gene are SNHLY and FYNNEI. The DNA for the CDR3 is TGTGCCAGCAGTGAAGTAGGGACAGGGGGATCTGGAAACACCATATATTTT. Translating it yields CASSEVGTGGSGNTIYF.

The chain links TRBV7-9 to TRBJ2-7; D may be TRBD2 (5 bases). The CDR3 is 12 amino acids. CDR1 SEHNR and CDR2 FQNEAQ come from the germline V gene (reference sequence). The V gene lost 8 bases and the J gene lost 0 bases, with 8 bases spanning the gap. The CDR3 coding sequence is TGTGCCAGCGGTAGCGTCTCCTACGAGCAGTACTTC. Protein product: CASGSVSYEQYF.

This rearrangement joins TRBV14 to TRBJ2-1; 11 bases are shared with TRBD2. Germline CDR1 SGHDN, CDR2 FVKESK. The length of the CDR3 is 16 residues. J lost 2 bases, V lost 4 bases, and 4 bases had no gene match. The CDR3 sequence is CASSRALAGAYNEQFF. The CDR3 coding sequence is TGTGCCAGCAGCCGGGCACTAGCGGGGGCCTACAATGAGCAGTTCTTC.

V is TRBV9 and J is TRBJ2-5; 8 positions agree with TRBD2. The DNA end is a closer match to TRBJ2-7, so the J assignment may be wrong. The CDR3 is 15 amino acids. Germline CDR1 is SGDLS and CDR2 is YYNGEE. CDR3 bases: TGTGCCAGCAGCGTAGAAATGAGCGGGAGTTACGAGCAGTACTTC. Protein product: CASSVEMSGSYEQYF.

The chain combines TRBV6-5 with TRBJ2-7, with TRBD1 matching 7 bases. The V gene end was trimmed by 6 bases and the J gene end by 6 bases; junction bases not matched to a gene: 8. The CDR3 loop spans 13 amino acids. The germline CDR1 and CDR2 sequences are MNHEY and SVGAGI. This CDR3 is CASRSRQGGEQYF. As DNA, the CDR3 is TGTGCCAGCAGATCAAGACAGGGTGGCGAGCAGTACTTC.

The chain is built from TRBV7-2 and TRBJ2-7; the D gene could be TRBD1 or TRBD2 (5 bases each). Germline V CDR1 and CDR2: SGHTA, FQGNSA. V shed 2 bases and J shed 4 bases, with 9 bases lying between them. The CDR3 runs 13 residues. This chain's CDR3 is CASSLRDGYEQYF. CDR3 in DNA: TGTGCCAGCAGCTTAAGGGACGGTTACGAGCAGTACTTC.

The chain uses TRBV27 and TRBJ1-5, with D perhaps TRBD1 (5 bases). The ends were cut back, 5 bases at V and 1 base at J, with 15 bases in the middle. Germline CDR1 reads MNHEY; CDR2 reads SMNVEV (reference sequence). CDR3 size: 16 residues. The CDR3 DNA is TGTGCCAGCAGTACCGGCCCTGGGGGGAGCAATCAGCCCCAGCATTTT. Translation: CASSTGPGGSNQPQHF.